Following are 29 T cell receptor beta chains from one sample sequenced in a study of identical twins. TCRdb re-analysed the 5' RACE reads in MiXCR, keeping a single row per CDR3 protein. This table has approximately 280,000 distinct CDR3 sequences, about 8.3% appearing once. These data were also filed under a second study, of yellow fever vaccine responses in identical twins.

Sequencing was performed on memory (CD45RO+) T cells sorted from blood. These receptors originate from a woman aged 18-29 years in good health.

This clonotype was recorded many times. This chain uses TRBV7-9 with TRBJ2-5; either TRBD1 or TRBD2 may fit D (5 bases each). V lost 5 bases to trimming and J lost 7 bases, with 14 bases between them. This CDR3 comprises 13 residues. Germline V CDR1 and CDR2: SEHNR, FQNEAQ (reference sequence). The CDR3, as DNA: TGTGCCAGCAGCGGGGACCTGGTAACGACCCAGTACTTC. This translates into CASSGDLVTTQYF.

The chain combines TRBV5-5 with TRBJ2-5, with 9 bases aligning to TRBD1. This CDR3 has 15 residues. Germline CDR1 is SGHKS and CDR2 is YYEKEE (reference sequence). The J segment lost 5 bases and the V segment lost 6 bases, leaving 11 bases of the junction unmatched. For the CDR3, the DNA is TGTGCCAGCAACACGGTGGGACAGGGTGGGGAGACCCAGTACTTC. Translation gives CASNTVGQGGETQYF.

The rearrangement uses TRBV10-3 and TRBJ2-7; D possibly uses TRBD1 or TRBD2 (5 bases each). With 0 bases removed from V and 0 bases from J, the gap between germline ends came to 6 bases. CDR1 and CDR2 (germline): ENHRY, SYGVKD. The length of the CDR3 is 14 residues. CDR3 amino acids: CAISESGDSYEQYF. The CDR3 DNA follows: TGTGCCATCAGTGAGTCGGGGGACTCCTACGAGCAGTACTTC.

This clonotype was counted many times. This sequence joins TRBV5-1 and TRBJ1-2; TRBD1 is a possible D gene (5 bases). V lost 4 bases to trimming and J lost 3 bases, with 13 bases between them. The germline V gene encodes CDR1 SGHRS and CDR2 YFSETQ. The CDR3 is 14 amino acids. This CDR3 reads CASSRDLEYYGYTF. Written as DNA, the CDR3 is TGCGCCAGCAGCCGGGACCTAGAATACTATGGCTACACCTTC.

This clonotype showed up many times. V usage is TRBV10-2 and J usage is TRBJ1-1; D remains unclear. The CDR3 contains 13 residues. V shed 3 bases and J shed 2 bases, with 7 bases lying between them. CDR1 is WSHSY and CDR2 is SAAADI in the germline V gene. CDR3: CASSEKGNTEAFF. The CDR3 nucleotides are TGCGCCAGCAGTGAAAAGGGTAACACTGAAGCTTTCTTT.

J is TRBJ1-3 and V is TRBV20-1; 7 nucleotides agree with TRBD1. With 0 bases clipped from V and 2 bases from J, the junction kept 10 bases outside the gene matches. Germline CDR1 and CDR2: DFQATT and SNEGSKA (reference sequence). The CDR3 is 17 residues long. CDR3 DNA sequence: TGCAGTGCTAGAGATTGGGGACAGCGGGTAACTGGAAACACCATATATTTT. Its protein is CSARDWGQRVTGNTIYF.

This clonotype was seen a handful of times. The chain carries TRBV7-3 and TRBJ2-3; TRBD2 aligns across 13 bases. V lost 5 bases to trimming and J lost 2 bases; unmatched junction nucleotides: 4. CDR3 size: 16 residues. The germline gives CDR1 SGHTA, CDR2 FQGTGA. Here the CDR3 reads CASSPGLAGYTDTQYF. The CDR3 coding sequence is TGTGCCAGCAGCCCGGGACTAGCGGGGTACACAGATACGCAGTATTTT. The variable domain in full, completed from reference TRBV7-3 and TRBJ2-3, reads GAGVSQTPSNKVTEKGKYVELRCDPISGHTALYWYRQSLGQGPEFLIYFQGTGAADDSGLPNDRFFAVRPEGSVSTLKIQRTERGDSAVYLCASSPGLAGYTDTQYFGPGTRLTVL.

This clonotype occurred many times. The gene calls are TRBV10-1 and TRBJ1-6; tentative D call: TRBD1 (5 bases). V lost 8 bases to trimming and J lost 6 bases, with 11 bases between them. The CDR3 spans 13 residues. Germline V gene data show CDR1 as WNHNN and CDR2 as SYGVQD (reference sequence). Here the CDR3 reads CASGAGVNSPLHF. Written as DNA, the CDR3 is TGCGCCAGCGGTGCGGGGGTTAATTCACCCCTCCACTTT.

This clonotype was seen ten or more times. The chain carries TRBV12-5 and TRBJ1-1; TRBD1 matches 7 bases. The trim removed 7 bases at V and 2 bases at J, leaving 7 bases unmatched. CDR1 and CDR2 (germline): LGHNT, FRNRAP. The CDR3 runs 14 residues. The CDR3 spells CASAQGGGNTEAFF. For the CDR3, the DNA is TGTGCTAGTGCCCAGGGGGGGGGCAACACTGAAGCTTTCTTT.

This clonotype was detected a few times. The chain recombines TRBV12-3 or TRBV12-4 with TRBJ2-2, with D tentatively TRBD1 (6 bases). V shed 5 bases and J shed 3 bases, with 10 bases lying between them. The CDR3 totals 14 residues. CDR3 sequence: CASSQGWDTGELFF. The CDR3 nucleotides are TGTGCCAGCAGTCAGGGGTGGGACACCGGGGAGCTGTTTTTT.

This clonotype was seen more than once but under ten times. The V gene is TRBV14, the J gene TRBJ1-2; the D gene is possibly TRBD1 (6 bases). The V gene's germline CDR1 is SGHDN and CDR2 FVKESK. Trimming stripped 4 bases from V and 6 bases from J, with 18 bases between. The CDR3 extends over 15 amino acids. This CDR3 is CASSPGTTLPHGYTF. In DNA form, the CDR3 reads TGTGCCAGCAGCCCAGGGACAACCCTGCCTCATGGCTACACCTTC.

This clonotype appeared a few times. The chain is built from TRBV20-1 and TRBJ1-5; D unresolved. V was pared by 5 bases and J by 2 bases, with 13 bases between. The germline gives CDR1 DFQATT, CDR2 SNEGSKA (reference sequence). This CDR3 is built from 14 residues. CDR3 bases: TGCAGTGCTTCGTATCGGGCAGGCAATCAGCCCCAGCATTTT. Its protein is CSASYRAGNQPQHF.

The rearrangement uses TRBV20-1 and TRBJ2-5; 11 nucleotides align to TRBD2. This CDR3 has 17 amino acids. Germline values: CDR1 DFQATT, CDR2 SNEGSKA (reference sequence). The V and J ends lost 1 base and 9 bases, in that order; junction bases with no gene match: 16. The CDR3 nucleotides read TGCAGTGCTAGAGCCGGTAGCGGGAGGGGGCTAGGCGAGGCCCAGTACTTC. It specifies CSARAGSGRGLGEAQYF.

This clonotype was found a few times. The rearrangement links TRBV12-3 or TRBV12-4 to TRBJ2-2; 7 nucleotides match TRBD2. The V gene end was trimmed by 8 bases and the J gene end by 3 bases; junction bases not matched to a gene: 6. CDR3 length: 14 residues. The CDR3: CASLRTRDTGELFF. In nucleotides, the CDR3 is TGTGCCAGCCTTCGGACTAGAGACACCGGGGAGCTGTTTTTT.

This clonotype showed up many times. The chain carries TRBV3-1 and TRBJ2-3; D is possibly TRBD1 or TRBD2 (5 bases each). The CDR3 sequence is 14 residues long. The V end lost 2 bases, the J end lost 2 bases, and 8 bases lay between the germline ends. CDR1 is LGHDT and CDR2 is YNNKEL in the germline V gene (reference sequence). The DNA for the CDR3 is TGTGCCAGCAGCCAACGGGACCACACAGATACGCAGTATTTT. This encodes CASSQRDHTDTQYF.

Many counts were recorded for this clonotype. The rearrangement links TRBV5-1 to TRBJ2-7; TRBD2 aligns across 9 bases. Germline V gene data show CDR1 as SGHRS and CDR2 as YFSETQ. CDR3 length: 14 amino acids. The ends lost 4 bases at V and 6 bases at J; junction bases unmatched: 8. The CDR3 DNA reads as TGCGCCAGCAGCACTACCTTAGCGGGAGCCGAGCAGTACTTC. It encodes CASSTTLAGAEQYF.

This clonotype was picked up a small number of times. The chain uses TRBV6-2 or TRBV6-3 and TRBJ2-7, with TRBD1 identical over 12 bases. The V and J ends lost 8 bases and 7 bases, in that order; junction bases with no gene match: 9. The CDR3 loop spans 14 amino acids. In germline, CDR1 is MNHEY, CDR2 SVGEGT. The CDR3 is CASCRGTGGWEQYV. Here the CDR3 DNA reads TGTGCCAGCTGTCGGGGGACAGGGGGCTGGGAGCAGTACGTC.

This clonotype was found many times. The J gene is TRBJ1-2, the V gene TRBV28; D is ambiguous. This CDR3 spans 14 amino acids. Trimming stripped 2 bases from V and 0 bases from J, with 7 bases between. Germline CDR1 is MDHEN and CDR2 is SYDVKM. The CDR3 coding sequence is TGTGCCAGCAGTTTAAGTATCCCTAACTATGGCTACACCTTC. Translation gives CASSLSIPNYGYTF.

The chain couples TRBV6-5 to TRBJ2-5; D is possibly TRBD2 (5 bases). Germline-derived CDR1 and CDR2 are MNHEY and SVGAGI. This CDR3 is 14 amino acids long. Trimming removed 0 bases at V and 7 bases at J, with 12 bases between. The CDR3 nucleotides read TGTGCCAGCAGTTACTCGTCACTAGTAACGACCCAGTACTTC. It translates to CASSYSSLVTTQYF.

This clonotype has ten or more counts. This chain joins TRBV14 and TRBJ2-2; D uncertain. V gave up 2 bases and J gave up 3 bases, with 4 bases separating them. This CDR3 contains 13 residues. Per germline, CDR1 SGHDN and CDR2 FVKESK. CDR3 sequence: CASSQTYTGELFF. DNA for the CDR3: TGTGCCAGCAGCCAAACATACACCGGGGAGCTGTTTTTT.

This clonotype was counted many times. The rearrangement uses TRBV4-1 and TRBJ1-3, with D possibly being TRBD1 (6 bases). The CDR3 length is 16 residues. V was cut by 2 bases and J by 1 base, with 12 bases left in between. Germline V gene data show CDR1 as MGHRA and CDR2 as YSYEKL. CDR3 nucleotide sequence: TGCGCCAGCAGCCAAAGGGGAGGGGGATCTGGAAACACCATATATTTT. Translation: CASSQRGGGSGNTIYF.

This clonotype was counted at least ten times. The chain carries TRBV24-1 and TRBJ2-2; TRBD1 aligns across 9 bases. V shed 11 bases, J shed 5 bases, and the junction held 8 bases outside the gene matches. There are 14 residues in the CDR3. Looked up from germline, CDR1 is KGHDR and CDR2 is SFDVKD. CDR3 DNA: TGTGCCATCGAAAGGACAGGGGTTACCGGGGAGCTGTTTTTT. Protein sequence: CAIERTGVTGELFF.

The V gene is TRBV20-1, the J gene TRBJ2-7, with 9 bases that match TRBD2. CDR3 length: 14 amino acids. Trimming took 0 bases from V and 5 from J; bases not matched to a gene: 5. The V gene's germline CDR1 is DFQATT and CDR2 SNEGSKA (reference sequence). The CDR3 sequence: CSAREVAGVHEQYF. As DNA, the CDR3 is TGCAGTGCTAGAGAGGTAGCGGGAGTTCACGAGCAGTACTTC.

The V and J genes are TRBV6-1 and TRBJ2-7; TRBD2 matches 12 bases. The CDR3 covers 16 residues. From germline, CDR1 is MNHNS and CDR2 SASEGT. V was pared by 5 bases and J by 2 bases, with 7 bases of the junction left unmatched. The CDR3 DNA sequence: TGTGCCAGCAGTCCCGCCACTAGCGGGAGGACCTACGAGCAGTACTTC. Amino acids: CASSPATSGRTYEQYF.

This clonotype was counted a few times. DNA of the CDR3: TGTGCCAGCAGCTTAGAGTCGACTAGCTCCTACAATGAGCAGTTCTTC. Protein sequence: CASSLESTSSYNEQFF. This chain links TRBV7-8 with TRBJ2-1, with D possibly TRBD2 on 6 matching bases. Germline V lookup: CDR1 SGHVS, CDR2 FQNEAQ. The V gene lost 1 base and the J gene lost 0 bases, with 10 bases spanning the gap. This CDR3 spans 16 amino acids.

Note on this clonotype: The junction departs from germline at one end; a sequencing error may be responsible. This chain links TRBV3-1 with TRBJ2-2; D is possibly TRBD1 or TRBD2 (5 bases each). CDR3 length: 15 residues. Germline lookup yields CDR1 LGHDT and CDR2 YNNKEL (reference sequence). CDR3 residues: CASSQDRGYTGELVF. The CDR3 DNA reads as TGTGCCAGCAGCCAAGATAGGGGATATACCGGGGAGCTGGTTTTT.

A few counts support this clonotype. V usage is TRBV3-1 and J usage is TRBJ2-7, with 12 bases fitting TRBD2. The CDR3 contains 15 residues. From germline, CDR1 is LGHDT and CDR2 YNNKEL (reference sequence). After removal of 1 base from V and 4 bases from J, the junction contained 2 bases not matched to a gene. This chain's CDR3 is CASSQVGTSGYEQYF. The CDR3, as DNA: TGTGCCAGCAGCCAAGTAGGGACTAGCGGGTACGAGCAGTACTTC.

This clonotype appeared a few times. CDR3 nucleotides: TGTGCCAGCAGCCCTACGCATGGACTAGCAAAGGCCGGGGAGCTGTTTTTT. Residues: CASSPTHGLAKAGELFF. J is TRBJ2-2 and V is TRBV12-3 or TRBV12-4, with 8 bases lining up with TRBD2. There are 17 residues in the CDR3. The junction had 15 bases not matched to a gene; V was cut back by 6 bases and J by 6 bases.

This clonotype was detected many times. This chain joins TRBV12-3 or TRBV12-4 and TRBJ2-7; 8 bases agree with TRBD2. This CDR3 contains 15 residues. V lost 6 bases and J lost 1; bases outside the gene matches: 8. The CDR3 loop reads CASSTGTRLSYEQYF. CDR3 sequence (DNA): TGTGCCAGCAGCACCGGGACTAGACTTTCCTACGAGCAGTACTTC.